These 7 T cell receptor beta chains were all obtained from the same sample, sequenced in a study of control samples from healthy donors and cancer patients. TCRdb's copy holds only in-frame clones and misses some; the assay was immunoSEQ multiplex PCR. The profile covers some 130,000 clones, with approximately 90% appearing a single time and roughly 8.7% taken by the ten largest. Sequenced input: blood. These receptors all stem from a woman in her 30s in good health.

The J gene is TRBJ2-7, the V gene TRBV28; 9 bases map to TRBD1. The CDR3 sequence is 15 residues long. With V trimmed by 8 bases and J by 1 base, 9 bases remained unmatched. Germline V lookup: CDR1 MDHEN, CDR2 SYDVKM. DNA of the CDR3: TGTGCCAGCCTCACCCCGGGACAGGGTTCCTACGAGCAGTACTTC. Its protein product is CASLTPGQGSYEQYF.

V is TRBV5-4 and J is TRBJ1-1, with 9 nucleotides matching TRBD1. Germline CDR1 SGHNT, CDR2 YYREEE (reference sequence). The V and J ends lost 4 bases and 2 bases, in that order; junction bases with no gene match: 3. This CDR3 has 14 amino acids. The CDR3, as DNA: TGTGCCAGCAGCCTACAGGGGGCCAACACTGAAGCTTTCTTT. It codes for CASSLQGANTEAFF. Full variable domain (rest looked up from reference TRBV5-4 and TRBJ1-1): ETGVTQSPTHLIKTRGQQVTLRCSSQSGHNTVSWYQQALGQGPQFIFQYYREEENGRGNFPPRFSGLQFPNYSSELNVNALELDDSALYLCASSLQGANTEAFFGQGTRLTVV.

The V and J genes are TRBV19 and TRBJ2-1, with 9 bases fitting TRBD2. This CDR3 is 15 amino acids long. The V gene end was trimmed by 10 bases and the J gene end by 0 bases; junction bases not matched to a gene: 7. CDR1 is LNHDA, CDR2 SQIVND, per germline (reference sequence). The CDR3 bases are TGTGCCATCGGACTAGCGCAGAGCTCCTACAATGAGCAGTTCTTC. The encoded protein is CAIGLAQSSYNEQFF.

The chain uses TRBV4-2 and TRBJ2-7; D uncertain. Trimming cost V 0 bases and J 2 bases, with 11 bases left between them. The germline gives CDR1 LGHNA, CDR2 YNFKEQ. The CDR3 covers 15 residues. CDR3 bases: TGTGCCAGCAGCCAAGAGAGGTACAGCCCCTACGAGCAGTACTTC. Translating it yields CASSQERYSPYEQYF.

The chain employs TRBV11-2 and TRBJ2-7, with D perhaps TRBD1 (6 bases). Germline CDR1 SGHAT, CDR2 FQNNGV. The CDR3 runs to 15 residues. V was trimmed by 1 base and J by 0 bases, leaving 10 bases between them. CDR3 loop: CASSLGGQLSYEQYF. CDR3 coding DNA: TGTGCCAGCAGCTTAGGAGGACAGCTCTCCTACGAGCAGTACTTC.

The chain employs TRBV5-1 and TRBJ1-1, with D possibly TRBD1 on 5 matching bases. V was clipped by 0 bases and J by 4 bases, with 13 bases between them. CDR3 length: 15 amino acids. Germline V gene sequence: CDR1 SGHRS, CDR2 YFSETQ. CDR3 sequence reads: CASSLDGRAGTEAFF. In nucleotides, the CDR3 is TGCGCCAGCAGCTTGGATGGCAGGGCGGGCACTGAAGCTTTCTTT.

The chain is built from TRBV5-6 and TRBJ1-2, with D perhaps TRBD1 (5 bases). The CDR3 totals 17 residues. Per germline, CDR1 SGHDT and CDR2 YYEEEE. V dropped 3 bases and J dropped 5 bases, with 23 bases sitting between them. Written as DNA, the CDR3 is TGTGCCAGCAGCTATTTTCTTAATGCGGACAAAGGGTATGGCTACACCTTC. This gives the protein CASSYFLNADKGYGYTF.